Below, one T cell receptor beta chain is given with its context. An input of about 0.5 to 1 ug of RNA was subjected to reverse transcription using random hexamers. TCR beta CDR3 was amplified by immunoSEQ covering 54 Vbeta and 13 Jbeta. TCRdb itself ran the immunoSEQ multiplex PCR reads through MiXCR, one entry per CDR3 protein. The data hold some 260,000 distinct CDR3 sequences, with about 93% observed a single time. This CDR3 is 16 amino acids long. Per the germline V gene, CDR1 is MNHEY and CDR2 is SMNVEV (reference sequence). With 3 bases removed from V and 6 bases from J, the gap between germline ends came to 17 bases. This sample stems from a study of CD8 T cells in Susac syndrome. The T cells that were sequenced for TCR beta were CD8+ and CD4+ cells from blood. Isolation of CD8+ and CD4+ T cells was performed negatively, whereas enrichment of TEMRA cells was done by FACS.

The clonotype was recovered from a human donor with multiple sclerosis. The chain has TRBV27 and TRBJ2-2; the D call may be TRBD1 or TRBD2 (5 bases each). Sequencing was done on a sample of CD4+ T cells from PBMCs. The CDR3 is CASSLLGGLGPGELFF. CDR3 DNA sequence: TGTGCCAGCAGTTTGCTGGGCGGGCTGGGGCCCGGGGAGCTGTTTTTT.